The 21 T cell receptor beta chains below were found in one sample sequenced in a study of OX40 agonist ivuxolimab in advanced cancers. Assay: immunoSEQ multiplex PCR; the TCRdb copy retains only in-frame clones and omits some. The table shows 50,000 to 80,000 clones, with almost 85% occurring only once. Source: CD4+ or CD8+ T cells sorted from blood, taken in a trial of the OX40 agonist ivuxolimab. The receptors were sampled from an adult with an advanced solid tumor such as melanoma, head and neck, liver or kidney cancer.

The chain recombines TRBV6-5 with TRBJ1-2; TRBD1 agrees at 8 bases. Germline assignment: CDR1 MNHEY and CDR2 SVGAGI. The CDR3 extends over 16 amino acids. V lost 0 bases to trimming and J lost 4 bases; unmatched junction nucleotides: 7. The CDR3 region is CASSYSRTGKVYGYTF. The CDR3 bases are TGTGCCAGCAGTTACTCGAGGACAGGGAAAGTCTATGGCTACACCTTC.

This sequence joins TRBV29-1 and TRBJ1-4; 7 bases align to TRBD1. J gave up 5 bases and V 5 bases, and 5 bases lay outside the gene matches. This CDR3 region has 13 residues. Germline V lookup: CDR1 SQVTM, CDR2 ANQGSEA. The CDR3 DNA follows: TGCAGCGTTACAGGACAGGAGAATGAAAAACTGTTTTTT. This gives the protein CSVTGQENEKLFF.

V is TRBV10-2 and J is TRBJ1-1; 8 nucleotides agree with TRBD1. The CDR3 loop spans 14 amino acids. Germline V gene sequence: CDR1 WSHSY, CDR2 SAAADI. V dropped 6 bases and J dropped 5; count of bases not matched to a gene: 8. CDR3 nucleotides: TGCGCCAGCAGGGGGACAGGTGGTCAAACTGAAGCTTTCTTT. Its protein is CASRGTGGQTEAFF.

The genes are TRBV18 and TRBJ2-4; 8 bases are shared with TRBD1. This CDR3 has 16 residues. J lost 0 bases, V lost 3 bases, and 4 bases had no gene match. The germline CDR1 and CDR2 sequences are KGHSH and LQKENI. CDR3 nucleotide sequence: TGTGCCAGCTCACCCCAGGGGGCTTTAGCCAAAAACATTCAGTACTTC. Its translation is CASSPQGALAKNIQYF.

This clone was seen a handful of times. The chain employs TRBV19 and TRBJ1-6; no firm D call. V lost 6 bases and J 0 bases, leaving 9 bases between the germline ends. CDR1 and CDR2 from the germline V gene are LNHDA and SQIVND (reference sequence). The CDR3 has 15 residues. The CDR3 spells CASRVLSSYNSPLHF. The CDR3 DNA reads TGTGCCAGTAGGGTTCTGAGCTCCTATAATTCACCCCTCCACTTT.

This sequence joins TRBV7-3 and TRBJ2-7; maybe TRBD2 (6 bases). Looked up from germline, CDR1 is SGHTA and CDR2 is FQGTGA. Trimming pared 7 bases from V and 5 bases from J, leaving 12 bases between. CDR3 length equals 12 residues. The CDR3: CASTETRNEQYF. For the CDR3, the DNA is TGTGCCAGCACCGAGACTAGGAACGAGCAGTACTTC.

CDR3 sequence reads: CASSIVLWGTKGEAFF. The DNA of the CDR3 is TGTGCCAGTAGTATAGTCTTGTGGGGGACGAAAGGTGAAGCTTTCTTT. The V gene is TRBV19, the J gene TRBJ1-1, with TRBD1 as a possible D gene (5 bases). This CDR3 has 16 residues. Germline V gene data show CDR1 as LNHDA and CDR2 as SQIVND (reference sequence). V lost 1 base to trimming and J lost 7 bases, with 19 bases between them. Complete variable domain (other parts from reference TRBV19 and TRBJ1-1): DGGITQSPKYLFRKEGQNVTLSCEQNLNHDAMYWYRQDPGQGLRLIYYSQIVNDFQKGDIAEGYSVSREKKESFPLTVTSAQKNPTAFYLCASSIVLWGTKGEAFFGQGTRLTVV.

V usage is TRBV4-2 and J usage is TRBJ2-6; TRBD1 matches at 9 bases. Trimming removed 5 bases from V and 17 bases from J; junction bases left unmatched: 13. Germline CDR1 reads LGHNA; CDR2 reads YNFKEQ. The CDR3 is made up of 14 amino acids. CDR3 in DNA: TGTGCCAGCAGCTTCCGGGACAGGGACCTATCTATGACTTTC. Encoded protein: CASSFRDRDLSMTF.

CDR3 residues: CASSFGMYGEQYF. Written as DNA, the CDR3 is TGTGCCAGCAGCTTCGGGATGTACGGCGAGCAGTACTTC. The V and J genes are TRBV7-9 and TRBJ2-7, with D perhaps matching TRBD2 (5 bases). The CDR3 runs to 13 residues. V was shortened by 3 bases and J by 6 bases, with 12 bases between the two germline ends. CDR1 and CDR2 (germline): SEHNR, FQNEAQ (reference sequence).

The rearrangement joins TRBV10-3 to TRBJ2-2; D uncertain. The CDR3 length is 17 residues. Germline CDR1 and CDR2: ENHRY and SYGVKD. Trimming stripped 2 bases from V and 0 bases from J, with 13 bases between. The CDR3 region has the DNA TGTGCCATCAGTGAGAGACACCCGACGGCGAACACCGGGGAGCTGTTTTTT. It yields the protein CAISERHPTANTGELFF.

Turning to this clone: Its ends do not fully match the called genes, so a read error is possible. For the CDR3, the DNA is TGCAGCGTCGAAGGGGTTGGACAGGGGGGGAACACCGGGGAGCTGTTTTTT. It encodes CSVEGVGQGGNTGELFF. This chain uses TRBV29-1 with TRBJ2-2; TRBD1 agrees at 10 bases. Per the germline V gene, CDR1 is SQVTM and CDR2 is ANQGSEA. The CDR3 extends over 17 amino acids.

The gene calls are TRBV5-4 and TRBJ1-1; possibly TRBD1 for D (5 bases). CDR1 and CDR2 from the germline V gene are SGHNT and YYREEE (reference sequence). The CDR3 consists of 15 residues. Trimming left V 4 bases short and J 3 bases short, with 16 bases between. CDR3 DNA: TGTGCCAGCAGCCCGCAGGGAGGGGAGGACACTGAAGCTTTCTTT. Its translation: CASSPQGGEDTEAFF.

The chain employs TRBV23-1 and TRBJ2-5, with a tentative D call TRBD1 (5 bases). The DNA end is more similar to TRBJ2-7, so the J call may be wrong. TRBV23-1 is noted as an ORF with a role that remains uncertain. The CDR3 is made up of 14 amino acids. This chain's CDR3 is CASSQSGHTCEQYF. CDR3 bases: TGCGCCAGCAGTCAATCCGGACACACATGCGAGCAGTACTTC.

The chain has TRBV6-1 and TRBJ2-3; D gene ambiguous. Germline lookup yields CDR1 MNHNS and CDR2 SASEGT. The CDR3 runs 12 residues. Trimming removed 8 bases from V and 10 bases from J, with 16 bases in between. CDR3 in DNA: TGTGCCAGCGCCAGGCTCTTGCAGGCGCAGTATTTT. Translated: CASARLLQAQYF.

V and J are TRBV9 and TRBJ1-5; tentatively, D is TRBD1 (6 bases). The germline gives CDR1 SGDLS, CDR2 YYNGEE. Trimming pared 2 bases from V and 7 bases from J, leaving 16 bases between. This CDR3 is built from 15 residues. The CDR3 is CASSVGDTGNQPQHF. The CDR3 coding sequence is TGTGCCAGCAGCGTGGGGGACACAGGGAACCAGCCCCAGCATTTT.

This clone was seen a few times. The chain couples TRBV4-1 to TRBJ1-1; D is uncertain. The length of the CDR3 is 14 residues. Germline CDR1 and CDR2: MGHRA and YSYEKL. Trimming removed 4 bases from V and 0 bases from J, with 9 bases in between. In nucleotides, the CDR3 is TGCGCCAGCAGCCTGGTCGGAATGAACACTGAAGCTTTCTTT. Residues: CASSLVGMNTEAFF.

This chain joins TRBV30 and TRBJ2-1; either TRBD1 or TRBD2 may fit D (5 bases each). The germline V gene has CDR1 GTSNPN and CDR2 SVGIG (reference sequence). V was trimmed by 1 base and J by 5 bases, leaving 18 bases between them. The CDR3 runs to 16 residues. CDR3 region: CAWSGSRGTFNNEQFF. CDR3 bases: TGTGCCTGGAGTGGCTCTAGAGGGACCTTTAACAATGAGCAGTTCTTC.

The chain uses TRBV19 and TRBJ1-1, with D maybe TRBD1 (6 bases). Germline V lookup: CDR1 LNHDA, CDR2 SQIVND (reference sequence). The CDR3 sequence is 14 residues long. V lost 6 bases and J lost 2, with 13 bases in between. CDR3 protein: CASRNRDSNTEAFF. The CDR3 DNA sequence: TGTGCCAGTAGGAACAGGGACTCAAACACTGAAGCTTTCTTT.

The CDR3 DNA sequence: TGTGCCAGCAGCCGCGGGGCCCAAGAGACCCAGTACTTC. This encodes CASSRGAQETQYF. The chain joins TRBV11-2 to TRBJ2-5, with a weak D call TRBD2 (6 bases). Germline assignment: CDR1 SGHAT and CDR2 FQNNGV. V was trimmed by 5 bases and J by 1 base, leaving 8 bases between them. The CDR3 contains 13 residues.

The V call is TRBV5-1, the J call TRBJ2-3; TRBD2 matches at 10 bases. This CDR3 is built from 15 residues. Germline lookup yields CDR1 SGHRS and CDR2 YFSETQ. With V trimmed by 2 bases and J by 1 base, 1 base remained unmatched. The CDR3 coding sequence is TGCGCCAGCAGCTTCGGACTAGCGGGCACAGATACGCAGTATTTT. Amino acid sequence: CASSFGLAGTDTQYF. Together with reference TRBV5-1 and TRBJ2-3, the CDR3 gives the full variable domain: KAGVTQTPRYLIKTRGQQVTLSCSPISGHRSVSWYQQTPGQGLQFLFEYFSETQRNKGNFPGRFSGRQFSNSRSEMNVSTLELGDSALYLCASSFGLAGTDTQYFGPGTRLTVL.

V gene TRBV4-2 combines with J gene TRBJ2-1; 11 bases agree with TRBD1. This CDR3 comprises 16 residues. The V segment lost 3 bases and the J segment 2 bases; nucleotides outside the gene matches: 3. CDR1 and CDR2 from the germline V gene are LGHNA and YNFKEQ. The CDR3 is CASSHAGQGAYNEQFF. CDR3 bases: TGTGCCAGCAGCCACGCGGGACAGGGGGCCTACAATGAGCAGTTCTTC.